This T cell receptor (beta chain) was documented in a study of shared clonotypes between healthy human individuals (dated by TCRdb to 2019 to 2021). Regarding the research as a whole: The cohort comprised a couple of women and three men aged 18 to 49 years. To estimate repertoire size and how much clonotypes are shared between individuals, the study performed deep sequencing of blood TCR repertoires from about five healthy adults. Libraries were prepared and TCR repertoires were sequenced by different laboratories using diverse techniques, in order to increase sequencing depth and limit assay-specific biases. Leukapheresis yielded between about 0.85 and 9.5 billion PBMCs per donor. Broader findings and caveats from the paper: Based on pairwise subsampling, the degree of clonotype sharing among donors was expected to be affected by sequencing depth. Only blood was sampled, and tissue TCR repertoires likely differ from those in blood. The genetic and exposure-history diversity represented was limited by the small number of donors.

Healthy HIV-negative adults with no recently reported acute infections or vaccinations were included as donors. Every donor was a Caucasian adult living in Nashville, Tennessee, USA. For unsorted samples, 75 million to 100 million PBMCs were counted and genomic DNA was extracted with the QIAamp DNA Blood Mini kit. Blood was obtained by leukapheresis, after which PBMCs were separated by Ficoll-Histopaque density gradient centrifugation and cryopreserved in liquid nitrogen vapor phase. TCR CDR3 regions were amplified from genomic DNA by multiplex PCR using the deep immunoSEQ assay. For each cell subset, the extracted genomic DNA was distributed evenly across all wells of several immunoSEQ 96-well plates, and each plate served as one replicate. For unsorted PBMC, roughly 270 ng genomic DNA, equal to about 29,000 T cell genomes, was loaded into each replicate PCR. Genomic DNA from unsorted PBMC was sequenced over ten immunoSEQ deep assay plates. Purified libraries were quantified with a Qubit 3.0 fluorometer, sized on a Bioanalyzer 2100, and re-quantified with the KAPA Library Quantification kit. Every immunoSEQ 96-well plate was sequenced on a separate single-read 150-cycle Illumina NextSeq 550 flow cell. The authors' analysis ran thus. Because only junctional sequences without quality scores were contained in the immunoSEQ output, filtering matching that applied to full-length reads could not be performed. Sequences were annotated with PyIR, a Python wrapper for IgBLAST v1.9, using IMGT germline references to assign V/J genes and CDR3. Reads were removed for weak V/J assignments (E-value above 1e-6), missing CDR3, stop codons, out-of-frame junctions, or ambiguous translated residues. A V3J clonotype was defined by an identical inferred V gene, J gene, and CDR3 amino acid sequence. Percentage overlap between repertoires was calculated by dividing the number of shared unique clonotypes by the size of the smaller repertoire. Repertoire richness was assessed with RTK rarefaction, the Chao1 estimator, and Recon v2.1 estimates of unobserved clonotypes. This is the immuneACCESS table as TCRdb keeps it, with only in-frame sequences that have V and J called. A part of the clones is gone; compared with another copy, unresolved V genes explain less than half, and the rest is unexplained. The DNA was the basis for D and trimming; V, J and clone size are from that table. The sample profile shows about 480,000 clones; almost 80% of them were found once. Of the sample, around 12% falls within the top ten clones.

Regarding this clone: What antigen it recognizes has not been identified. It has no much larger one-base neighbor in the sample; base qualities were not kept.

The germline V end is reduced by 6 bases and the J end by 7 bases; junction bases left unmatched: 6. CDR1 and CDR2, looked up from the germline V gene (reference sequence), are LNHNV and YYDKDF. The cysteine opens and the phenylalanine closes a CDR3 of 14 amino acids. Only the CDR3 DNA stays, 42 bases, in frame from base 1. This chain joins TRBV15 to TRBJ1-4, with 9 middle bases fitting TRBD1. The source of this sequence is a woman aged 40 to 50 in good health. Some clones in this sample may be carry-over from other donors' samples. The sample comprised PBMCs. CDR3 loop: CATSPGQGVEKLFF. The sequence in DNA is TGTGCCACCAGTCCGGGACAGGGAGTTGAAAAACTGTTTTTT.